Listed here is a single T cell receptor beta chain. These data are taken from a study of blood T cell repertoires in COVID-19. Study context: From the United States, Italy and Spain came samples of acute and convalescent COVID-19. T cells, B-cell-depleted T cells, or PBMCs supplied cDNA or gDNA.

Using immunoSEQ multiplex PCR, the repertoire was profiled, and TCRdb retains in-frame clones only, with some absent. The sample includes about 360,000 clones, approximately 87% of them seen just once. Each participant's cohort was designated according to participant-reported clinical history. This CDR3 is built from 15 residues. Germline V gives CDR1 MNHNS, CDR2 SASEGT. Trimming removed 2 bases at V and 0 bases at J, with 11 bases between. This sequence was found in a man aged 25 to 45 who had recovered from COVID-19. Sequencing was carried out using PBMCs or T cells enriched from blood (not recorded which). This sequence joins TRBV6-1 and TRBJ2-7; D not certain. The CDR3 coding sequence is TGTGCCAGCAGTGAATATGCAGGAAGCTCCTACGAGCAGTACTTC. Protein product: CASSEYAGSSYEQYF.